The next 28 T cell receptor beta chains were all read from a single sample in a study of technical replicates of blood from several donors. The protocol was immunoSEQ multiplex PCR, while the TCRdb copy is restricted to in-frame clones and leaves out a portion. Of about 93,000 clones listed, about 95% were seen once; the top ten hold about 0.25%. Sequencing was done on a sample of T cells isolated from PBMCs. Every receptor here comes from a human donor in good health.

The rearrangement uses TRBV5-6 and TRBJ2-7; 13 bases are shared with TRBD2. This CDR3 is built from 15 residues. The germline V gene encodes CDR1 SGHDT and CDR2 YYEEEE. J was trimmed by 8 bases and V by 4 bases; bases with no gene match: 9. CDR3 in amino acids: CASSRLAGGPPKQYF. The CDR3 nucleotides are TGTGCCAGCAGCCGACTAGCGGGGGGACCTCCCAAGCAGTACTTC.

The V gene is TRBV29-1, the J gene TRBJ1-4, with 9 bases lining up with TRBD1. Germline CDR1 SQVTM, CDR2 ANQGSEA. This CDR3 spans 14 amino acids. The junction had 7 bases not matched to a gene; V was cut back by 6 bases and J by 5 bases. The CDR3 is CSVRSGTGNEKLFF. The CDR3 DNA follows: TGCAGCGTCCGGTCCGGGACAGGGAATGAAAAACTGTTTTTT.

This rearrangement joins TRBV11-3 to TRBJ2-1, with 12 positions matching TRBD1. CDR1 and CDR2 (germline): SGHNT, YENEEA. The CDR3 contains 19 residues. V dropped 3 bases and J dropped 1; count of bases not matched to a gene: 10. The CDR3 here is CASSLPRRDRGRSYNEQFF. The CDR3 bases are TGTGCCAGCAGCTTGCCTCGCCGGGACAGGGGGCGTTCCTACAATGAGCAGTTCTTC.

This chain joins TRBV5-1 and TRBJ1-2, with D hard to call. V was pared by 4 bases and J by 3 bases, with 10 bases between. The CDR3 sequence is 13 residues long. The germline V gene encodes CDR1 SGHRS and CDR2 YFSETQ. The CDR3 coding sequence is TGCGCCAGCAGCCTACAGTCGGACTATGGCTACACCTTC. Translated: CASSLQSDYGYTF.

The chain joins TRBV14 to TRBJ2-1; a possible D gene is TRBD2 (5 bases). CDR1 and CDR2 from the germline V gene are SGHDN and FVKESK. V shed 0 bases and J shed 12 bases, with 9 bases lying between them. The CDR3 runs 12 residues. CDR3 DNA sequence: TGTGCCAGCAGCCAAGATAGCGCGGCGCAGTTCTTC. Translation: CASSQDSAAQFF.

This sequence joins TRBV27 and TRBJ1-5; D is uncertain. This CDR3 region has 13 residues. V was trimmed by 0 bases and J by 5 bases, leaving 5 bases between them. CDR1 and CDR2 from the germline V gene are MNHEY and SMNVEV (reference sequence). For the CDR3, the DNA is TGTGCCAGCAGTTTATCCGGGTATCAGCCCCAGCATTTT. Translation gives CASSLSGYQPQHF.

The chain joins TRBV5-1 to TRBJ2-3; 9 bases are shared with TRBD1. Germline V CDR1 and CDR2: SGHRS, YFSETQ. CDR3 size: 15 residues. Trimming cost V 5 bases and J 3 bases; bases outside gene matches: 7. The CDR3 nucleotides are TGCGCCAGCAGTTCTGGGACAGGGAATACAGATACGCAGTATTTT. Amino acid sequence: CASSSGTGNTDTQYF.

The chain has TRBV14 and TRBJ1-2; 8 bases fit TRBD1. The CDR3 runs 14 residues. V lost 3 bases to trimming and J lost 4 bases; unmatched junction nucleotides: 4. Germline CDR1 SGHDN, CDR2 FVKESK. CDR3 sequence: CASSHGTGGYGYTF. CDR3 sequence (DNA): TGTGCCAGCAGCCACGGGACAGGCGGCTATGGCTACACCTTC. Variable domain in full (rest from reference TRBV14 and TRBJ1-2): EAGVTQFPSHSVIEKGQTVTLRCDPISGHDNLYWYRRVMGKEIKFLLHFVKESKQDESGMPNNRFLAERTGGTYSTLKVQPAELEDSGVYFCASSHGTGGYGYTFGSGTRLTVV.

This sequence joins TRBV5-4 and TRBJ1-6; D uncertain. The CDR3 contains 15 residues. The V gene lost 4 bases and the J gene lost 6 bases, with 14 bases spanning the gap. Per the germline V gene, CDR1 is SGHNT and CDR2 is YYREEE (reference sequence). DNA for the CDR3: TGTGCCAGCAGCCCCTCGTGGAGCCCTAATTCACCCCTCCACTTT. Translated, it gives CASSPSWSPNSPLHF.

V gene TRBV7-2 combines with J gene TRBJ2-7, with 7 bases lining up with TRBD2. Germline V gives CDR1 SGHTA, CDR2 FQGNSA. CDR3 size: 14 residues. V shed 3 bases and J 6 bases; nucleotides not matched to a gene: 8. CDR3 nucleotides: TGTGCCAGCAGCTTCGGGACTATGGTTGGCGAGCAGTACTTC. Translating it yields CASSFGTMVGEQYF.

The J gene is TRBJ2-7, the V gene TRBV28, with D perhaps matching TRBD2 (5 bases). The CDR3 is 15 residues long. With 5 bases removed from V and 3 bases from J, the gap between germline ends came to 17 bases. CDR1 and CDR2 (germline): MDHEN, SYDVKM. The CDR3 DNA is TGTGCCAGCAGTCCGGGCCATGGAGGTGACTACGAGCAGTACTTC. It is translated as CASSPGHGGDYEQYF. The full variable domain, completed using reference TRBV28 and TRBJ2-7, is DVKVTQSSRYLVKRTGEKVFLECVQDMDHENMFWYRQDPGLGLRLIYFSYDVKMKEKGDIPEGYSVSREKKERFSLILESASTNQTSMYLCASSPGHGGDYEQYFGPGTRLTVT.

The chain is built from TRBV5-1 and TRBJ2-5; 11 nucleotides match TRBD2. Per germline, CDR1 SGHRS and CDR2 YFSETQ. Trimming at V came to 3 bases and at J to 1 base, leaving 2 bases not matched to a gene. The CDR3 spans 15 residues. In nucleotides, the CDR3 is TGCGCCAGCAGCTCCGGGACTAGCGGCCAAGAGACCCAGTACTTC. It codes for CASSSGTSGQETQYF.

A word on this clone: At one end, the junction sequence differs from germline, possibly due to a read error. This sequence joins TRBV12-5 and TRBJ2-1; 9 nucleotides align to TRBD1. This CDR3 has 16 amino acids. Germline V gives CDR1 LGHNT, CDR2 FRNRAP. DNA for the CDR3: TGTGCTAGTGGGTTGGTCTTAGGACAGGGGAGGAATGAGCAGTTCTTC. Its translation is CASGLVLGQGRNEQFF.

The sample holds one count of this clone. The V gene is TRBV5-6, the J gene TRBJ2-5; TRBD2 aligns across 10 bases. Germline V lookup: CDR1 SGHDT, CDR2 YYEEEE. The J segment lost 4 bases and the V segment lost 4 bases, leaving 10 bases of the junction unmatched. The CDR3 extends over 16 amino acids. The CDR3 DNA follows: TGTGCCAGCAGCCCGATCGATCTAGCGGGGGTAGAGACCCAGTACTTC. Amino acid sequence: CASSPIDLAGVETQYF.

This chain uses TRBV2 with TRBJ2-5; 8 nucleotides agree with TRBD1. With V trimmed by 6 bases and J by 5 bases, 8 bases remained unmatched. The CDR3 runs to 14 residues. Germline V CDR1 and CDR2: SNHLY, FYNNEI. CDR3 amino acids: CASSDRTGSETQYF. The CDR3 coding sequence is TGTGCCAGCAGCGATAGGACAGGGTCGGAGACCCAGTACTTC.

CDR3 residues: CASQLGANSYEQYF. CDR3 bases: TGTGCCAGTCAGCTGGGGGCGAACTCCTACGAGCAGTACTTC. The chain recombines TRBV19 with TRBJ2-7; possibly TRBD1 for D (6 bases). V was trimmed by 8 bases and J by 0 bases, leaving 14 bases between them. The CDR3 contains 14 residues. Germline values: CDR1 LNHDA, CDR2 SQIVND (reference sequence).

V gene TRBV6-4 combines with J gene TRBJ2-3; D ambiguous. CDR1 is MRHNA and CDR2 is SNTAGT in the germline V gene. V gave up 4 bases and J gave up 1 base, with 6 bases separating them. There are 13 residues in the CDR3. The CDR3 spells CASSASGTDTQYF. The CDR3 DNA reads TGTGCCAGCAGTGCATCAGGCACAGATACGCAGTATTTT.

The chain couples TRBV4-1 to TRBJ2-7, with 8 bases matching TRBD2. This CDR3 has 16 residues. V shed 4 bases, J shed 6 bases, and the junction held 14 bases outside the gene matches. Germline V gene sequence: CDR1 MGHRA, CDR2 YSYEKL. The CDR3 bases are TGCGCCAGCAGCCCTCGAGCGGGAGAGGGAAGGTTCGAGCAGTACTTC. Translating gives CASSPRAGEGRFEQYF.

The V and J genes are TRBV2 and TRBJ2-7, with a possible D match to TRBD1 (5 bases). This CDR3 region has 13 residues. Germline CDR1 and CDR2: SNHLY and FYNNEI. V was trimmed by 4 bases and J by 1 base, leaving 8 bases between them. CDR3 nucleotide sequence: TGTGCCAGCAGTGTACAGGTGTCCTACGAGCAGTACTTC. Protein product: CASSVQVSYEQYF.

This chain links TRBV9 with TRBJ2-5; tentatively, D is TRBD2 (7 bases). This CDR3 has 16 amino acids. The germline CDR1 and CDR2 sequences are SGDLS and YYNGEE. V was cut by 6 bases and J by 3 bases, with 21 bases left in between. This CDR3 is CASKPGGGLSEETQYF. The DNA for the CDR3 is TGTGCCAGCAAACCGGGCGGGGGCCTCTCTGAAGAGACCCAGTACTTC.

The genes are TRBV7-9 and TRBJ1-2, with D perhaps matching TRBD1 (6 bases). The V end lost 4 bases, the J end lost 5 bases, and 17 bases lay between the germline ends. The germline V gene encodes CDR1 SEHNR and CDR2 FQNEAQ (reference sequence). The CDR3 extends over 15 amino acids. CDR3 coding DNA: TGTGCCAGCAGCTCCCCTGACAGGTTGGAATATGGCTACACCTTC. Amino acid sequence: CASSSPDRLEYGYTF.

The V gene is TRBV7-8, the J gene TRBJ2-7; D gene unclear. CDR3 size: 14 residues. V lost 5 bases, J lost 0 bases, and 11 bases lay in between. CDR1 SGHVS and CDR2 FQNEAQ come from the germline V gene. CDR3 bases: TGTGCCAGCAGCCGTTCCGGTAGCTCCTACGAGCAGTACTTC. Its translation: CASSRSGSSYEQYF.

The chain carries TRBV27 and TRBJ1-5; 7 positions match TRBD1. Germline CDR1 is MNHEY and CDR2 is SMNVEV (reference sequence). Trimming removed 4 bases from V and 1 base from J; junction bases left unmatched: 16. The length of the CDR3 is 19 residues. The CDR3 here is CASSSLKLLDRKSNQPQHF. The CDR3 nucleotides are TGTGCCAGCAGTTCTCTGAAATTACTGGACAGGAAGAGCAATCAGCCCCAGCATTTT.

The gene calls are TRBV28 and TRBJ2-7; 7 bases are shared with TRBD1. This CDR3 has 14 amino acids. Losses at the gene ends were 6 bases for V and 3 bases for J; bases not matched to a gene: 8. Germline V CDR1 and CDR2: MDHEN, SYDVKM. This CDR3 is CASRPSGQHYEQYF. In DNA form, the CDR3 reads TGTGCCAGCAGACCATCGGGACAGCACTACGAGCAGTACTTC.

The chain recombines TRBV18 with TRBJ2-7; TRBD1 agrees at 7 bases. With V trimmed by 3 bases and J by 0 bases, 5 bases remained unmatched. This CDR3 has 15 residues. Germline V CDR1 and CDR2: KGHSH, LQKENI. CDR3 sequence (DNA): TGTGCCAGCTCACCCACACAGGGGTTCTCCTACGAGCAGTACTTC. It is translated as CASSPTQGFSYEQYF. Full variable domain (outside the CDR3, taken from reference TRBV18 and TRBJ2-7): NAGVMQNPRHLVRRRGQEARLRCSPMKGHSHVYWYRQLPEEGLKFMVYLQKENIIDESGMPKERFSAEFPKEGPSILRIQQVVRGDSAAYFCASSPTQGFSYEQYFGPGTRLTVT.

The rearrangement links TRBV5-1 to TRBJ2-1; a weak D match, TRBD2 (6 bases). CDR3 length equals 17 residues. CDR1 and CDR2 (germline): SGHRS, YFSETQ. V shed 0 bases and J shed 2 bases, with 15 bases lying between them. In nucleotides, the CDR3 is TGCGCCAGCAGCTTGGCCCCTATCGGGGGAGCCTACAATGAGCAGTTCTTC. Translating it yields CASSLAPIGGAYNEQFF. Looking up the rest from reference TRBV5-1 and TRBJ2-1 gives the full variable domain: KAGVTQTPRYLIKTRGQQVTLSCSPISGHRSVSWYQQTPGQGLQFLFEYFSETQRNKGNFPGRFSGRQFSNSRSEMNVSTLELGDSALYLCASSLAPIGGAYNEQFFGPGTRLTVL.

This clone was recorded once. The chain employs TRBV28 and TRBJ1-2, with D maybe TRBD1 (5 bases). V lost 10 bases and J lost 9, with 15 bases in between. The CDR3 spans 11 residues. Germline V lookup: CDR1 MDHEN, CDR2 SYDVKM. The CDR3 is CATSRGRSYTF. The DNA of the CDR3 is TGTGCCACCTCTAGGGGTAGGAGCTACACCTTC.

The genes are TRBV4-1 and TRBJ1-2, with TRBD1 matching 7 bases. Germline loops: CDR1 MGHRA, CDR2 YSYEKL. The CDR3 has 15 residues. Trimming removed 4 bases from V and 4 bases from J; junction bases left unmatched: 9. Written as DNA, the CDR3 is TGCGCCAGCAGCCCACTGACAGGGTACGGCTATGGCTACACCTTC. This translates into CASSPLTGYGYGYTF.